The present T cell receptor beta chain was sequenced within a study of T cells after yellow fever vaccination. The wider study: For low cell numbers, libraries were made with SMART-Seq v4 Ultra Low Input. Study-level results: Researchers noted that a small share of clonotypes showed up in both CD4 and CD8 compartments. After the booster, 96% of CD4 and more than 75% of CD8 primary-response clones were re-detected.

Using its own MiXCR run on the 5' RACE reads, TCRdb lists one record per CDR3 protein. This sample has roughly 300,000 distinct CDR3 sequences; about 8.3% occur once, and the top ten carry about 16%. The CDR3 runs 11 residues. Germline V CDR1 and CDR2: ENHRY, SYGVKD. The V end was cut by 7 bases, the J end by 7 bases, with 10 bases between. This clonotype was counted ten times or more. Its antigen is not known. The sample was PBMCs, taken around 45 days after the first yellow fever vaccination. The rearrangement joins TRBV10-3 to TRBJ1-2; D not resolved. This clonotype was obtained from a young man who received the YFV17D yellow fever vaccine. CDR3 bases: TGTGCCATCACATCGGGGTCTGGCTACACCTTC. Residues: CAITSGSGYTF.